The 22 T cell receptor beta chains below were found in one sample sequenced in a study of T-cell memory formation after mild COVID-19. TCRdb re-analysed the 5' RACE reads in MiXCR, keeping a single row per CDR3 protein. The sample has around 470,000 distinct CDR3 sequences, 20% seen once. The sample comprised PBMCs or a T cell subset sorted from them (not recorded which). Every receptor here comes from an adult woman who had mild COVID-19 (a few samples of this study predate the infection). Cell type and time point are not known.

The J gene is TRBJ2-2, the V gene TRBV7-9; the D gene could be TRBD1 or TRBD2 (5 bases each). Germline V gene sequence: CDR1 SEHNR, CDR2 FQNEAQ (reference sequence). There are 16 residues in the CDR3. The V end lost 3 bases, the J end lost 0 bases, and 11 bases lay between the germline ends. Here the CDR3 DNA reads TGTGCCAGCAGCTTTTTGGGGGTTTCGAACACCGGGGAGCTGTTTTTT. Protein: CASSFLGVSNTGELFF.

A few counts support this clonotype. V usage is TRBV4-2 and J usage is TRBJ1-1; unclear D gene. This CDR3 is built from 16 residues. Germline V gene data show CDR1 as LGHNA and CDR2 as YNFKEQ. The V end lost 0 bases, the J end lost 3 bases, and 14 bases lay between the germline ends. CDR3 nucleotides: TGTGCCAGCAGCCAAGATCAAGGCAGAGTGGACACTGAAGCTTTCTTT. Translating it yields CASSQDQGRVDTEAFF.

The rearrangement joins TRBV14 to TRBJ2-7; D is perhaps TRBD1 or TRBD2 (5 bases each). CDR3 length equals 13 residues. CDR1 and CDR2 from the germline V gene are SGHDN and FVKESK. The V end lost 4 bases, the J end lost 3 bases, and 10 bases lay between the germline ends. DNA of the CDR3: TGTGCCAGCAGCCCGGGACGGTTCTACGAGCAGTACTTC. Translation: CASSPGRFYEQYF.

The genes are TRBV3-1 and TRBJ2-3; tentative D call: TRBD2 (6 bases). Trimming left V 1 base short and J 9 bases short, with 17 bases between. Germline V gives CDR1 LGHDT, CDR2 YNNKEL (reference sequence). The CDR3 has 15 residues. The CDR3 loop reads CASSQGGWGGATQYF. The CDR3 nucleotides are TGTGCCAGCAGCCAAGGAGGATGGGGCGGGGCGACGCAGTATTTT.

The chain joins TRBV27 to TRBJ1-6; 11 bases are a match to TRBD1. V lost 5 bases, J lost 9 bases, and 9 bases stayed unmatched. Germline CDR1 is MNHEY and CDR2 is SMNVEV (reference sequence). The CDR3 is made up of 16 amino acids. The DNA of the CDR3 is TGTGCCAGCAGTATGGGACAGGGGGATCCTTTTTCACCCCTCCACTTT. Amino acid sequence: CASSMGQGDPFSPLHF.

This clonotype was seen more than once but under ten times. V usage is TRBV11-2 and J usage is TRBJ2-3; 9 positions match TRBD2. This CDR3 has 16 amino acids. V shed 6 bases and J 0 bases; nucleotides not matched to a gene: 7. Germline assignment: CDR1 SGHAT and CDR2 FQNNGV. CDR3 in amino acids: CASRSQRGASTDTQYF. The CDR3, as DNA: TGTGCCAGCAGGTCCCAGCGGGGGGCGAGCACAGATACGCAGTATTTT.

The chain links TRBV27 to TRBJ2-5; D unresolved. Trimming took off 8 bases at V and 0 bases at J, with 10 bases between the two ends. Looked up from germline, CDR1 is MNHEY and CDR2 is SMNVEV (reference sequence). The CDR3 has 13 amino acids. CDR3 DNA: TGTGCCAGCCGTAGGGCCCACCAAGAGACCCAGTACTTC. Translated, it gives CASRRAHQETQYF.

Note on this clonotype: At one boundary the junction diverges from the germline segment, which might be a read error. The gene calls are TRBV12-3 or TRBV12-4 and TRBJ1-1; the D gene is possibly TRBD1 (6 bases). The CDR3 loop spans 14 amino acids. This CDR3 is CASSQQGGDTEVFF. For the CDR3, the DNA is TGTGCCAGCAGCCAACAGGGAGGGGACACTGAAGTTTTCTTT.

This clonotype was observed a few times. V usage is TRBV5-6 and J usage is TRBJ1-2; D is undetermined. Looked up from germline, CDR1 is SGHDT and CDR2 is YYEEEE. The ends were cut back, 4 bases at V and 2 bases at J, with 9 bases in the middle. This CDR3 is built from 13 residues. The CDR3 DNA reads TGTGCCAGCAGCCGACGCGGAAACTATGGCTACACCTTC. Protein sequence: CASSRRGNYGYTF.

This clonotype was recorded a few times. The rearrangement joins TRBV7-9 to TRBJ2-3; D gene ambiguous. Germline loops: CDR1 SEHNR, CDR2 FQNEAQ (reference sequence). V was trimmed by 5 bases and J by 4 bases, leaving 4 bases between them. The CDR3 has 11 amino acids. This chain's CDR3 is CASSPPDTQYF. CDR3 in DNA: TGTGCCAGCAGCCCACCAGATACGCAGTATTTT.

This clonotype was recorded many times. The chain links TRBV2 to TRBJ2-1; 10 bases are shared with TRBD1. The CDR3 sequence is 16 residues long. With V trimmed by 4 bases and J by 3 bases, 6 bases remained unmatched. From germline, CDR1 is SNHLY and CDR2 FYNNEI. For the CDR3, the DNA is TGTGCCAGCAGTGTGACCGGGACAGGGGTCTACAATGAGCAGTTCTTC. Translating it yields CASSVTGTGVYNEQFF.

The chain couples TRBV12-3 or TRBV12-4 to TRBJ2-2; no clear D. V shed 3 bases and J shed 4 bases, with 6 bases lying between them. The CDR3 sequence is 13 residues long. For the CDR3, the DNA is TGTGCCAGCAGTTTTCGGTCCACCGGGGAGCTGTTTTTT. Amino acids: CASSFRSTGELFF.

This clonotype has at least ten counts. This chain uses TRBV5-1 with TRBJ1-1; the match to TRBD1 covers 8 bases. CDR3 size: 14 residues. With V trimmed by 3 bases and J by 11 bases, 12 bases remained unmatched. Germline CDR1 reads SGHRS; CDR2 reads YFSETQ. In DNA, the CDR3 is TGCGCCAGCAGCTCGACAGGGGACACACACAGGGCTTTCTTT. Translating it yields CASSSTGDTHRAFF.

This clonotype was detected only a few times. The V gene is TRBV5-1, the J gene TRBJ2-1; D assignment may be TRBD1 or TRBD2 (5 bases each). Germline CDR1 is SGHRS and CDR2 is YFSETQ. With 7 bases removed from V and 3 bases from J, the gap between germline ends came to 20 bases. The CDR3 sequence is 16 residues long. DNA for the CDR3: TGCGCCAGCTCTCCGGGTCCCGGGACCGACTACAATGAGCAGTTCTTC. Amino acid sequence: CASSPGPGTDYNEQFF.

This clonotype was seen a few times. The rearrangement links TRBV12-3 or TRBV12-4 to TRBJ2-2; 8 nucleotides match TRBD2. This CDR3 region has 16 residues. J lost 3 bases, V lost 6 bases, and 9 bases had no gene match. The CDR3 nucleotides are TGTGCCAGCAGCAATGTGGCGGGAGGCTACACCGGGGAGCTGTTTTTT. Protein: CASSNVAGGYTGELFF.

CDR3 amino acids: CASSPPSNTGELFF. The CDR3 coding sequence is TGTGCCAGCAGCCCCCCTTCGAACACCGGGGAGCTGTTTTTT. The J gene is TRBJ2-2, the V gene TRBV5-6; D not certain. The CDR3 extends over 14 amino acids. Trimming left V 4 bases short and J 0 bases short, with 7 bases between. Germline V gene sequence: CDR1 SGHDT, CDR2 YYEEEE.

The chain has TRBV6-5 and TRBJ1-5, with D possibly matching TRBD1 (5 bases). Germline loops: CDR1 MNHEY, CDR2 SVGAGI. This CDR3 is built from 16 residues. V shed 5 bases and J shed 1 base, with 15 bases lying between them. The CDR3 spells CASSPRGLGSNQPQHF. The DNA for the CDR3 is TGTGCCAGCAGTCCCCGGGGGTTAGGGAGCAATCAGCCCCAGCATTTT.

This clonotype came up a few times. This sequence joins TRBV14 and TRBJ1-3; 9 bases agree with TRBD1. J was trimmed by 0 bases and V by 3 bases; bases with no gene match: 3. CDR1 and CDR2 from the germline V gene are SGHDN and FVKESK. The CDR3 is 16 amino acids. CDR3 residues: CASSQPGQGSGNTIYF. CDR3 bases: TGTGCCAGCAGCCAGCCGGGACAGGGCTCTGGAAACACCATATATTTT.

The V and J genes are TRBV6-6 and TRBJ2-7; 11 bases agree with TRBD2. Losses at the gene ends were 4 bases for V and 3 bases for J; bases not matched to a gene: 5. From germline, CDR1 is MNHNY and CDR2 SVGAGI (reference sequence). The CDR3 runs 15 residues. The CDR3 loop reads CASSSLAGGLYEQYF. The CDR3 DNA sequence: TGTGCCAGCAGTTCCCTAGCGGGGGGACTCTACGAGCAGTACTTC.

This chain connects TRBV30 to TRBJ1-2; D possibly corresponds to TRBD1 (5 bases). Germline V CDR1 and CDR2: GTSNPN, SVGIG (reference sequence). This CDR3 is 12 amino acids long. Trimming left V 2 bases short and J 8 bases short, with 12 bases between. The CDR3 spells CAWSFGALGYTF. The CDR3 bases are TGTGCCTGGAGTTTCGGGGCGCTCGGCTACACCTTC.

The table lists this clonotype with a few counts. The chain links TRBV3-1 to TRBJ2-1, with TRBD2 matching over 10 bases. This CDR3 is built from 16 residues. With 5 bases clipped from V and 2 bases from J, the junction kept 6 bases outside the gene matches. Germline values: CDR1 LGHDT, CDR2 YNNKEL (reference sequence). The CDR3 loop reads CASSSQTSGPYNEQFF. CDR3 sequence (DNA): TGTGCCAGCAGCTCACAGACTAGCGGGCCCTACAATGAGCAGTTCTTC.

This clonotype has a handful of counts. The CDR3 bases are TGTGCCAGCAGAGCGGACGTCTACACCTTC. Protein: CASRADVYTF. The chain links TRBV7-9 to TRBJ1-2, with unresolved D. Germline CDR1 reads SEHNR; CDR2 reads FQNEAQ (reference sequence). The V end was cut by 6 bases, the J end by 10 bases, with 9 bases between. CDR3 length: 10 amino acids.